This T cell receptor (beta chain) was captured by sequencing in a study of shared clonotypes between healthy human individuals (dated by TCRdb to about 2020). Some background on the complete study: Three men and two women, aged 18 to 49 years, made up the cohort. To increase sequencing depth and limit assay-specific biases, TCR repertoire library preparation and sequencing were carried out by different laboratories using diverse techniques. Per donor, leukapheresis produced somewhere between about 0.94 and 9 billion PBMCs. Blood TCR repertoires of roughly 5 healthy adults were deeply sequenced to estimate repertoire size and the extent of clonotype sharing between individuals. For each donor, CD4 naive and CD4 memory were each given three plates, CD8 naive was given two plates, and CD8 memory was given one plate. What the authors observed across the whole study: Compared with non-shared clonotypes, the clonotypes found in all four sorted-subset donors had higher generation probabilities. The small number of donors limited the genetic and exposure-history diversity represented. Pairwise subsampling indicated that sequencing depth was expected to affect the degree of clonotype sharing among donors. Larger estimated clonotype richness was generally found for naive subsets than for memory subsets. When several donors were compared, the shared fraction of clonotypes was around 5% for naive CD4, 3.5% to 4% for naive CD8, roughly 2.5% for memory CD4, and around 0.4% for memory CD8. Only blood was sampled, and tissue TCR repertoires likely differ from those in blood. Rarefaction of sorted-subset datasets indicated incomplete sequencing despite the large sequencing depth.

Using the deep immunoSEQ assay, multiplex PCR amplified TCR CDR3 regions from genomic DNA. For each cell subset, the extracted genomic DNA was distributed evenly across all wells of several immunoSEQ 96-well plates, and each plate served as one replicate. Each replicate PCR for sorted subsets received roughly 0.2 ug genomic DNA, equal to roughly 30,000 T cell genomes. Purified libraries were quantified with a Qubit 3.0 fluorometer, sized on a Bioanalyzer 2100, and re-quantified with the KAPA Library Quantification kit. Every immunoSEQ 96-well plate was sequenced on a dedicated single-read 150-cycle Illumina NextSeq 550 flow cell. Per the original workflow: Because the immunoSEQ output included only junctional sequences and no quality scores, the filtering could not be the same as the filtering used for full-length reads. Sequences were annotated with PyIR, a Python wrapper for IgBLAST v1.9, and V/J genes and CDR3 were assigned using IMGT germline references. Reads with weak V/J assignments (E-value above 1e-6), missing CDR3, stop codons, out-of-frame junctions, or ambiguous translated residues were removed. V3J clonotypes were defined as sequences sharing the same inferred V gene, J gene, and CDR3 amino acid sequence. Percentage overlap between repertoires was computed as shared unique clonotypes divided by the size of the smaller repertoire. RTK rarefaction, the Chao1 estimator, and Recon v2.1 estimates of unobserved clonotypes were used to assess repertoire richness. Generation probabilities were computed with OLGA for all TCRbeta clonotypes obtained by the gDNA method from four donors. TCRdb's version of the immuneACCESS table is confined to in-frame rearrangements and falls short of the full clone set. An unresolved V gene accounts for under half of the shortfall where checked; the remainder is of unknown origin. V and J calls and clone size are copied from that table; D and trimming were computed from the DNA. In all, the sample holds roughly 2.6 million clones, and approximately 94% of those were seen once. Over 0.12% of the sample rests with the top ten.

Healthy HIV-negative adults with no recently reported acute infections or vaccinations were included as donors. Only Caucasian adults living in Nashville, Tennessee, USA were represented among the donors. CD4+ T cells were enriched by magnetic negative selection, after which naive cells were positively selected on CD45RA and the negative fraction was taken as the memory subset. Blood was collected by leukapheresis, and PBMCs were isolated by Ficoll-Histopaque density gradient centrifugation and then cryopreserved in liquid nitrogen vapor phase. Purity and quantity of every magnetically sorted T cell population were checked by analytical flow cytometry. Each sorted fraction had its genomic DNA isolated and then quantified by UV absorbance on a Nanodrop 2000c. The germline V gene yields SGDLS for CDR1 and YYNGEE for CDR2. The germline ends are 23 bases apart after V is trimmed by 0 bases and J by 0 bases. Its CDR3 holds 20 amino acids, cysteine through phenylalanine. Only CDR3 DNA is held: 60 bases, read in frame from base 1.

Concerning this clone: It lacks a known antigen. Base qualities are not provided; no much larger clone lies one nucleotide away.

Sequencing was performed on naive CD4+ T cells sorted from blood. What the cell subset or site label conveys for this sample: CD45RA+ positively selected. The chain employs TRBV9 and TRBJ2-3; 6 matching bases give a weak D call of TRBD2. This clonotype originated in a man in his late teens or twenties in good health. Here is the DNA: TGTGCCAGCAGCGTAGAGGGGCCTCGGGAGCGAGCACGCAGCACAGATACGCAGTATTTT. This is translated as CASSVEGPRERARSTDTQYF.